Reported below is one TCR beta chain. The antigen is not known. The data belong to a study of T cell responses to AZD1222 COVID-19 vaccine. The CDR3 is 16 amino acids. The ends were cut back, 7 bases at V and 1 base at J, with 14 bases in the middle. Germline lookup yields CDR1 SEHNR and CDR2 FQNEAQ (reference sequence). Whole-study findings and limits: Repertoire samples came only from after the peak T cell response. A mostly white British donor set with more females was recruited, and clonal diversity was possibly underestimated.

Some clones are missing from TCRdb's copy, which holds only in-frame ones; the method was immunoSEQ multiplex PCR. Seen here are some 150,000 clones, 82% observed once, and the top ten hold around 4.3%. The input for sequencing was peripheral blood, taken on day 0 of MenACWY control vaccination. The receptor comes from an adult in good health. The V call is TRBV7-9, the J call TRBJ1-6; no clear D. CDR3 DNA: TGTGCCAGCACCCAACTCCTGGGTTCCTATAATTCACCCCTCCACTTT. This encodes CASTQLLGSYNSPLHF.